This T cell receptor beta chain originates from a study of control samples from healthy donors and cancer patients. The sample holds one count of this clone. Here immunoSEQ multiplex PCR was the method, and the copy in TCRdb shows in-frame clones only, minus some. The data hold tens of thousands of clones, with approximately 90% observed a single time. Germline V gene lookup returns CDR1 SGHRS and CDR2 YFSETQ. The V and J ends lost 2 bases and 1 base respectively, with 17 bases between them. CDR3 size: 17 residues. The source is a woman between 65 and 79 years old in good health. Sample: blood. V and J are TRBV5-1 and TRBJ2-3; D may be TRBD1 or TRBD2 (6 bases each). CDR3 amino acids: CASSLNPGAPGTDTQYF. In DNA form, the CDR3 reads TGCGCCAGCAGCTTAAATCCGGGGGCGCCAGGCACAGATACGCAGTATTTT.